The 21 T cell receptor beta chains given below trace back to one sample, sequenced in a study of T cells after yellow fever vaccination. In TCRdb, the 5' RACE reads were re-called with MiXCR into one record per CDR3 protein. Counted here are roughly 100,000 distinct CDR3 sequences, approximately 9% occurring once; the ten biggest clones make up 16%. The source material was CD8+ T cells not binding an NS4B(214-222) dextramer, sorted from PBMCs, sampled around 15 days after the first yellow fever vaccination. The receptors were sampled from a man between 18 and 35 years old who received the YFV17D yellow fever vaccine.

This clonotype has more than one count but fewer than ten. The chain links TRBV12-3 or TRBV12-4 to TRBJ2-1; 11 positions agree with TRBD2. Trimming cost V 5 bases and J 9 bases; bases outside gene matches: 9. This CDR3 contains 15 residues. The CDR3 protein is CASSVTSGGSSEQFF. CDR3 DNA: TGTGCCAGCAGTGTCACTAGCGGGGGATCGAGTGAGCAGTTCTTC.

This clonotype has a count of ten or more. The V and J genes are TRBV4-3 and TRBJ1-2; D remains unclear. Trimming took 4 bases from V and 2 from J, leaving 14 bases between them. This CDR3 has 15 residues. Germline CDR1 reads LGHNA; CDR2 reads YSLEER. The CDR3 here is CASSPSPYWNYGYTF. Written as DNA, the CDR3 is TGCGCCAGCAGCCCATCACCGTATTGGAACTATGGCTACACCTTC.

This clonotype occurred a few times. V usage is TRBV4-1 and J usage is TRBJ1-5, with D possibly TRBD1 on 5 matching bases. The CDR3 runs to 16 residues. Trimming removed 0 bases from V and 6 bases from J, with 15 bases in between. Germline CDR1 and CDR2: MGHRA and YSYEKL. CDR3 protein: CASSQDPGASSQPQHF. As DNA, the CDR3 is TGCGCCAGCAGCCAAGATCCCGGGGCCAGTTCTCAGCCCCAGCATTTT.

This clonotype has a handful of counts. For the CDR3, the DNA is TGTGCCAGCAGCTCGCGACTCCCGGGGGACCGTAAAGAGACCCAGTACTTC. Its translation is CASSSRLPGDRKETQYF. This sequence joins TRBV7-6 and TRBJ2-5, with D possibly being TRBD2 (6 bases). This CDR3 spans 17 amino acids. Trimming took 4 bases from V and 3 from J, leaving 21 bases between them. Germline V gene data show CDR1 as SGHVS and CDR2 as FNYEAQ.

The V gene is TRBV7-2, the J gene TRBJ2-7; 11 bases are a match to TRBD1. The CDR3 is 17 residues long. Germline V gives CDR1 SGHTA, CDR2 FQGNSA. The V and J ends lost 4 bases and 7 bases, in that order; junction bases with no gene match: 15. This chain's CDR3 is CASSSSYRGTGGLEQYF. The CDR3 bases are TGTGCCAGCAGCTCCTCTTATAGGGGGACAGGGGGTTTGGAGCAGTACTTC.

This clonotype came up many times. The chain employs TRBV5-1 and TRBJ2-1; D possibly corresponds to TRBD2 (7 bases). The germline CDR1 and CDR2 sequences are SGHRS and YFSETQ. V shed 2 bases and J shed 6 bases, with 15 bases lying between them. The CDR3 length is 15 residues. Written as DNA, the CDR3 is TGCGCCAGCAGCTTTTTCGCGGGGGCCGCCAATGAGCAGTTCTTC. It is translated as CASSFFAGAANEQFF.

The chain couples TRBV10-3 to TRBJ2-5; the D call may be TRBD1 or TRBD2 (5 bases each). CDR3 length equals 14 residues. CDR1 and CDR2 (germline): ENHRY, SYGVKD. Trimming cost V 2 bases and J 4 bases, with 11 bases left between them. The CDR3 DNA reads TGTGCCATCAGTGAGAACCCCGGGACAGAGACCCAGTACTTC. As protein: CAISENPGTETQYF.

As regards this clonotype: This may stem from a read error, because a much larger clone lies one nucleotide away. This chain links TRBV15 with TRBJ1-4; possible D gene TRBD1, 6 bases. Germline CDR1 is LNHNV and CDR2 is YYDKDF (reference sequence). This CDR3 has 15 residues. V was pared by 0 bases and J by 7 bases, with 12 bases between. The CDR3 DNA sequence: TGTGCCACCAGCAGAGATAAGGGGGAGCTTGAAAAACTGTTTTTT. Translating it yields CATSRDKGELEKLFF.

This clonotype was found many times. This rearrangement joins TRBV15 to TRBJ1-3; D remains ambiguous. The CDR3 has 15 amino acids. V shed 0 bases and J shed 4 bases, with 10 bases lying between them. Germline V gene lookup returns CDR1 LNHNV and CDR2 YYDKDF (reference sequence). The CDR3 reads CATSRDRGGGNTIYF. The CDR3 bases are TGTGCCACCAGCAGAGATCGGGGTGGCGGAAACACCATATATTTT.

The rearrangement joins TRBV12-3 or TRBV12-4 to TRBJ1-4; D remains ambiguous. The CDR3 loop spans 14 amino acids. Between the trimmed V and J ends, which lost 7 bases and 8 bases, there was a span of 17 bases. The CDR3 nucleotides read TGTGCCAGCACCCCGGGGTTACGGGGAGAAAAACTGTTTTTT. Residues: CASTPGLRGEKLFF.

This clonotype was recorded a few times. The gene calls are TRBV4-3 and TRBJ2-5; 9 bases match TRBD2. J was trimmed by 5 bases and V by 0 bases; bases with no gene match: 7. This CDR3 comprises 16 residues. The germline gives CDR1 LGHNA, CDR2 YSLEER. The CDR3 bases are TGCGCCAGCAGCCAAGACCTTGGCGGGGGGGCTGAGACCCAGTACTTC. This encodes CASSQDLGGGAETQYF.

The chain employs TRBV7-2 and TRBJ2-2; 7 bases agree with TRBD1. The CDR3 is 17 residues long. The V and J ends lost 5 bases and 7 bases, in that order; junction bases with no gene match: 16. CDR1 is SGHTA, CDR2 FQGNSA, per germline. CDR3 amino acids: CASSPRDRPLRVGELFF. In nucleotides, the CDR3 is TGTGCCAGCAGCCCTCGGGACAGACCTCTACGGGTCGGGGAGCTGTTTTTT.

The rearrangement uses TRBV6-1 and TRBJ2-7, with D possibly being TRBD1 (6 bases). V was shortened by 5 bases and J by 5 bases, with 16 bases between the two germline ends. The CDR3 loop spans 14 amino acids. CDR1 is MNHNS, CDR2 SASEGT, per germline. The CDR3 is CASSQITGSHEQYF. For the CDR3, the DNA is TGTGCCAGCAGTCAAATAACAGGGTCCCACGAGCAGTACTTC.

The CDR3 nucleotides are TGCGCCAGCAGCGACAGCGATGAGCAGTTCTTC. Translating it yields CASSDSDEQFF. The V and J genes are TRBV5-1 and TRBJ2-1, with a tentative D call TRBD1 (5 bases). This CDR3 region has 11 residues. The germline CDR1 and CDR2 sequences are SGHRS and YFSETQ. Trimming cost V 4 bases and J 8 bases, with 7 bases left between them.

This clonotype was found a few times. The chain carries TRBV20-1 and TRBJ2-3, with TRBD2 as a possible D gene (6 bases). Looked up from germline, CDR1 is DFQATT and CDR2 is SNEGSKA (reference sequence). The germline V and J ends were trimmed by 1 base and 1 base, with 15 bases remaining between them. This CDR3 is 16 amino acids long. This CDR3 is CSARGVLAQGTDTQYF. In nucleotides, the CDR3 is TGCAGTGCTAGAGGCGTACTAGCCCAGGGCACAGATACGCAGTATTTT.

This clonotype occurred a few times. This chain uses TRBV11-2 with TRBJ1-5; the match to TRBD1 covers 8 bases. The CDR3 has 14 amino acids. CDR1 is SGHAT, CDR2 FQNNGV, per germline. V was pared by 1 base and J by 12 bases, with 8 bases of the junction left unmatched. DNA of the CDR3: TGTGCCAGCAGCTTAGGTTCAGGGGGCAAAGACCAGCATTTT. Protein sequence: CASSLGSGGKDQHF.

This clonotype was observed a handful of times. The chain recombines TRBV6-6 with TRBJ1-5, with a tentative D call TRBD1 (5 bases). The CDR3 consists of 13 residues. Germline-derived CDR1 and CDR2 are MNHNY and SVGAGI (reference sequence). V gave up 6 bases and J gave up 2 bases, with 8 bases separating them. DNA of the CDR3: TGTGCCAGCAGAATGGGGGGCAATCAGCCCCAGCATTTT. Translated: CASRMGGNQPQHF.

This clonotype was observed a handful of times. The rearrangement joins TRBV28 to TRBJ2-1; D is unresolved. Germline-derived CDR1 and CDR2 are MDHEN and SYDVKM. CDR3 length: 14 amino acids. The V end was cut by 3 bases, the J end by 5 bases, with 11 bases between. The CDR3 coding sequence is TGTGCCAGCAGTTTGTCGTGGCCAAACAATGAGCAGTTCTTC. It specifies CASSLSWPNNEQFF.

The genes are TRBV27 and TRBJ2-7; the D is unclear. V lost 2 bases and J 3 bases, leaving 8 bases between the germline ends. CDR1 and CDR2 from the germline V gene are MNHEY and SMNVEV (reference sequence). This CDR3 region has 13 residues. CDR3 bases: TGTGCCAGCAGTTTAGGCAGGTACTACGAGCAGTACTTC. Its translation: CASSLGRYYEQYF.

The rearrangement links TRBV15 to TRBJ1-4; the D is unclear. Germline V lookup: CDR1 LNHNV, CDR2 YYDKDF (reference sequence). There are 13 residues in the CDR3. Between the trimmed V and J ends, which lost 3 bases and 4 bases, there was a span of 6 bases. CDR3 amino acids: CATSSQVNEKLFF. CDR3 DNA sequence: TGTGCCACCAGCAGTCAGGTTAATGAAAAACTGTTTTTT.

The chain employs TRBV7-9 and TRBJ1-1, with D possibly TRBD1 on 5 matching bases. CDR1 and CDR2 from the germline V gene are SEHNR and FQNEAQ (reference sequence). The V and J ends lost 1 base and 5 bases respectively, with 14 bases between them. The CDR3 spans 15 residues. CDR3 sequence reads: CASSLGAGGWTEAFF. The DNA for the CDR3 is TGTGCCAGCAGCTTAGGGGCGGGGGGATGGACTGAAGCTTTCTTT.